The 7 T cell receptor beta chains given below trace back to one sample, sequenced in a study of graft-versus-host responses after intestinal transplantation. No antigen has been identified for these receptors. TCRdb's copy holds only in-frame clones and misses some; the assay was immunoSEQ multiplex PCR. The table lists over 100,000 clones, around 94% of them singletons. The sequencing here drew on unstimulated CD4+ T cells sorted from spleen or lymph node cells, taken before transplant. Receptors originate from a human donor who was the organ donor for an intestinal transplant.

The rearrangement joins TRBV7-2 to TRBJ2-1; 13 bases map to TRBD2. The CDR3 sequence is 15 residues long. With 8 bases clipped from V and 7 bases from J, the junction kept 8 bases outside the gene matches. In germline, CDR1 is SGHTA, CDR2 FQGNSA. The CDR3 here is CASRLAGGRRNEQFF. In nucleotides, the CDR3 is TGTGCCAGCCGACTAGCGGGAGGCCGACGGAATGAGCAGTTCTTC.

The V gene is TRBV5-4, the J gene TRBJ1-1, with 8 bases aligning to TRBD1. CDR1 and CDR2 from the germline V gene are SGHNT and YYREEE (reference sequence). This CDR3 has 14 amino acids. After removal of 4 bases from V and 1 base from J, the junction contained 3 bases not matched to a gene. Here the CDR3 DNA reads TGTGCCAGCAGCAGAGACAGGGGGAACACTGAAGCTTTCTTT. Translation gives CASSRDRGNTEAFF.

The CDR3 spells CASTTPDSHTEAFF. CDR3 bases: TGTGCCAGTACTACTCCGGACAGCCACACTGAAGCTTTCTTT. V usage is TRBV19 and J usage is TRBJ1-1; D might be TRBD1 (6 bases). The CDR3 extends over 14 amino acids. V lost 7 bases to trimming and J lost 3 bases, with 15 bases between them. Germline lookup yields CDR1 LNHDA and CDR2 SQIVND (reference sequence).

The chain combines TRBV30 with TRBJ1-1; D perhaps matches TRBD1 (5 bases). Trimming took 5 bases from V and 5 from J, leaving 24 bases between them. Germline V gene lookup returns CDR1 GTSNPN and CDR2 SVGIG (reference sequence). This CDR3 is built from 16 residues. The CDR3 loop reads CAWPLGGGQTGTEAFF. In DNA, the CDR3 is TGTGCCTGGCCCCTGGGGGGGGGTCAAACGGGGACTGAAGCTTTCTTT.

The chain is built from TRBV7-2 and TRBJ2-1; D possibly corresponds to TRBD2 (6 bases). The CDR3 is 15 amino acids. Between the trimmed V and J ends, which lost 1 base and 8 bases, there was a span of 15 bases. Germline loops: CDR1 SGHTA, CDR2 FQGNSA. The CDR3 reads CASSLEGMASDEQFF. The CDR3 nucleotides read TGTGCCAGCAGCTTAGAAGGCATGGCTAGCGATGAGCAGTTCTTC. The whole variable domain, remainder taken from reference TRBV7-2 and TRBJ2-1, is GAGVSQSPSNKVTEKGKDVELRCDPISGHTALYWYRQSLGQGLEFLIYFQGNSAPDKSGLPSDRFSAERTGGSVSTLTIQRTQQEDSAVYLCASSLEGMASDEQFFGPGTRLTVL.

This sequence joins TRBV11-2 and TRBJ2-5; D uncertain. Trimming took 5 bases from V and 0 from J, leaving 16 bases between them. This CDR3 region has 16 residues. Germline V gives CDR1 SGHAT, CDR2 FQNNGV. CDR3 in amino acids: CASSRRILDYQETQYF. CDR3 coding DNA: TGTGCCAGCAGCCGACGAATACTCGACTACCAAGAGACCCAGTACTTC.

This chain connects TRBV30 to TRBJ2-1; D gene uncertain. The germline gives CDR1 GTSNPN, CDR2 SVGIG (reference sequence). V dropped 2 bases and J dropped 4 bases, with 18 bases sitting between them. The CDR3 runs to 16 residues. The DNA of the CDR3 is TGTGCCTGGAGTCCGAAAGCCCGCCTCACTTACAATGAGCAGTTCTTC. Translated: CAWSPKARLTYNEQFF.